This T cell receptor (beta chain) appears in the sequencing data of a study of control samples from healthy donors and cancer patients. This clone was seen only a few times. Only in-frame clones appear in the TCRdb table, and some are missing; sequencing was by immunoSEQ multiplex PCR. The sample yields under 80,000 clones, approximately 80% seen once. V shed 0 bases, J shed 0 bases, and the junction held 6 bases outside the gene matches. The CDR3 runs to 17 residues. Germline CDR1 and CDR2: MGHRA and YSYEKL. The chain has TRBV4-1 and TRBJ1-2, with 8 bases lining up with TRBD1. The sequence derives from a man aged 50 or older in good health. Sequencing used blood. The CDR3 sequence: CASSQDPGQGANYGYTF. The CDR3 nucleotides read TGCGCCAGCAGCCAAGATCCCGGACAGGGAGCTAACTATGGCTACACCTTC.